This entry describes one T cell receptor (beta chain). The method was immunoSEQ multiplex PCR; TCRdb's version includes in-frame clones alone and lacks a portion of them. The sample holds under 400,000 clones, 87% seen once. The sample originates from a study of blood T cell repertoires in COVID-19. Source material: peripheral blood. The TCR comes from a woman in her 30s with COVID-19, enrolled during active disease.

CDR3 sequence (DNA): TGCAGCTCCGGGACAGGGGGGGCAGATACGCAGTATTTT. Its protein product is CSSGTGGADTQYF. The chain joins TRBV29-1 to TRBJ2-3; 11 nucleotides agree with TRBD1. The CDR3 loop spans 13 amino acids. Unmatched junction bases numbered 5, after V lost 8 bases and J lost 4 bases. Germline V gives CDR1 SQVTM, CDR2 ANQGSEA.